A single sample gave rise to the 7 T cell receptor beta chains below, sequenced in a study of CD8 T cells in Susac syndrome. Random hexamers primed reverse transcription of about 0.45 to 1 ug RNA. TCRdb redid the calling of the immunoSEQ multiplex PCR reads with MiXCR, one entry per CDR3 protein. The data show 150,000 to 160,000 distinct CDR3 sequences, about 94% seen once. Input material: CD8+ T cells from PBMCs. The source is a human donor with multiple sclerosis.

J is TRBJ2-1 and V is TRBV20-1; unclear D gene. The CDR3 runs 15 residues. The germline V and J ends were trimmed by 0 bases and 8 bases, with 17 bases remaining between them. Germline values: CDR1 DFQATT, CDR2 SNEGSKA (reference sequence). The CDR3 sequence is CSAREDGSAGDEQFF. For the CDR3, the DNA is TGCAGTGCTAGAGAGGACGGCTCCGCCGGCGATGAGCAGTTCTTC.

The gene calls are TRBV3-1 and TRBJ2-7, with D perhaps assigned TRBD1 or TRBD2 (5 bases each). CDR3 length: 13 amino acids. The V end lost 4 bases, the J end lost 2 bases, and 9 bases lay between the germline ends. Germline V gene lookup returns CDR1 LGHDT and CDR2 YNNKEL (reference sequence). Here the CDR3 reads CASSRRDPYEQYF. The CDR3, as DNA: TGTGCCAGCAGCCGCCGGGACCCCTACGAGCAGTACTTC.

In its sample, this clonotype was seen once. V gene TRBV7-9 combines with J gene TRBJ2-7, with 10 nucleotides matching TRBD2. CDR1 SEHNR and CDR2 FQNEAQ come from the germline V gene (reference sequence). The CDR3 totals 18 residues. Germline trimming cut 6 bases from V and 0 bases from J; bases unmatched to any gene: 14. As DNA, the CDR3 is TGTGCCAGCAGTTTTACTAGCGGGGCCCACAAATCCTCCTACGAGCAGTACTTC. Amino acid sequence: CASSFTSGAHKSSYEQYF.

The rearrangement joins TRBV5-6 to TRBJ2-2; D not resolved. Looked up from germline, CDR1 is SGHDT and CDR2 is YYEEEE. This CDR3 is 14 amino acids long. V shed 4 bases and J shed 3 bases, with 10 bases lying between them. The CDR3 is CASSRTAYTGELFF. The CDR3 DNA sequence: TGTGCCAGCAGCCGAACAGCCTACACCGGGGAGCTGTTTTTT.

The rearrangement uses TRBV7-9 and TRBJ1-5, with D uncertain. From germline, CDR1 is SEHNR and CDR2 FQNEAQ (reference sequence). The V and J ends lost 4 bases and 6 bases respectively, with 7 bases between them. The CDR3 consists of 12 residues. In DNA form, the CDR3 reads TGTGCCAGCAGCTCCGGGTTTCAGCCCCAGCATTTT. It encodes CASSSGFQPQHF.

The chain joins TRBV5-1 to TRBJ1-1, with D hard to call. The V gene lost 6 bases and the J gene lost 3 bases, with 9 bases spanning the gap. Germline values: CDR1 SGHRS, CDR2 YFSETQ. This CDR3 is built from 12 residues. DNA of the CDR3: TGCGCCAGCACAGCGGAGGACACTGAAGCTTTCTTT. Its translation: CASTAEDTEAFF.

CDR3 DNA sequence: TGCAGTGCTAATCAGGAGACCCAGTACTTC. Its protein product is CSANQETQYF. The V and J genes are TRBV20-1 and TRBJ2-5; D remains unclear. CDR1 and CDR2 (germline): DFQATT, SNEGSKA (reference sequence). There are 10 residues in the CDR3. V was trimmed by 4 bases and J by 5 bases, leaving 5 bases between them.